This TCR beta chain was sequenced for a study of regulatory T cells in long-lasting Graves disease. Study-level findings and limits: The study found persistent patients shared more public clonotypes (more than 2,500) than new patients (approximately 870). Researchers examined only peripheral blood and not thyroid tissue.

iRepertoire HTBI primers and Arm-PCR of CDR3 regions built TCR beta libraries. Via MiXCR, TCRdb re-called the multiplex PCR reads, giving one row per CDR3 protein. The table records around 500,000 distinct CDR3 sequences, roughly 20% of them present only once. The CDR3 is 15 residues long. With 6 bases removed from V and 3 bases from J, the gap between germline ends came to 14 bases. Germline V gene data show CDR1 as SNHLY and CDR2 as FYNNEI. Indicated time point: persistent/refractory GD, antithyroid drugs over 5 years with positive TRAb. PBMC-derived RNA was used for the TCR library. In regard to this clonotype: The antigen remains unidentified. A clone one base away is much larger, so this may be a read error.

This clonotype was sampled from a female donor with Graves disease. This rearrangement joins TRBV2 to TRBJ1-4; D is ambiguous. The sample in question was peripheral blood mononuclear cells (PBMCs), obtained when the disease was refractory, from a patient treated with antithyroid drugs. The CDR3 loop is CASRPRRGANEKLFF. Written as DNA, the CDR3 is TGTGCCAGCAGACCAAGACGGGGTGCTAATGAAAAACTGTTTTTT. Together with reference TRBV2 and TRBJ1-4, the CDR3 gives the full variable domain: EPEVTQTPSHQVTQMGQEVILRCVPISNHLYFYWYRQILGQKVEFLVSFYNNEISEKSEIFDDQFSVERPDGSNFTLKIRSTKLEDSAMYFCASRPRRGANEKLFFGSGTQLSVL.